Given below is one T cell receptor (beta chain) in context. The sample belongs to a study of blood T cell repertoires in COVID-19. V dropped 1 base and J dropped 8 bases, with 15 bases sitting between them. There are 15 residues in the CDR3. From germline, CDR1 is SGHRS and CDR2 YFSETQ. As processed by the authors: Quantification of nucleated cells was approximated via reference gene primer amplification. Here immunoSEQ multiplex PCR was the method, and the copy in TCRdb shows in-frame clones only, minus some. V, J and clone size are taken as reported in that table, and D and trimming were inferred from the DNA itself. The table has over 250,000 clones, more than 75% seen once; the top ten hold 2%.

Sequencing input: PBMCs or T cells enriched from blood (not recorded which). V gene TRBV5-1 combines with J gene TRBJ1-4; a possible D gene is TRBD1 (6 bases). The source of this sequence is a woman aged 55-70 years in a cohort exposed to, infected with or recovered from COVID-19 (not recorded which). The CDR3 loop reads CASSLQGGFGEKLFF. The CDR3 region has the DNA TGCGCCAGCAGCTTGCAAGGGGGATTTGGAGAAAAACTGTTTTTT. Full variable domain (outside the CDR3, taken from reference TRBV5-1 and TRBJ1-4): KAGVTQTPRYLIKTRGQQVTLSCSPISGHRSVSWYQQTPGQGLQFLFEYFSETQRNKGNFPGRFSGRQFSNSRSEMNVSTLELGDSALYLCASSLQGGFGEKLFFGSGTQLSVL.